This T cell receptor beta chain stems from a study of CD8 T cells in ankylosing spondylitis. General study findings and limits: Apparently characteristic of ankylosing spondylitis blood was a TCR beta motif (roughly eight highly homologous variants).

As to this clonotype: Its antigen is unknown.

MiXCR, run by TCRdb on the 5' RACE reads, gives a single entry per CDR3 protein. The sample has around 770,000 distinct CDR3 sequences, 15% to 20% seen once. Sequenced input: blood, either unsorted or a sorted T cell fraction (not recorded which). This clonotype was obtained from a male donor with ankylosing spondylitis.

The CDR3, as DNA: TGTGCCAGCTCATATACGATGGGACTAGAGGGGGAGCAGTACTTC. Translation: CASSYTMGLEGEQYF. The rearrangement links TRBV18 to TRBJ2-7, with TRBD2 matching 8 bases. CDR1 is KGHSH, CDR2 LQKENI, per germline. The CDR3 extends over 15 amino acids. V shed 5 bases, J shed 7 bases, and the junction held 13 bases outside the gene matches.